The entry that follows covers one T cell receptor (beta chain) sequence. Its antigen is not known. These data originate in a study of a mutant IDH1 vaccine in newly diagnosed glioma. Study at large: Patients received vaccination from 4-6 weeks after radiotherapy alone, or with temozolomide cycles.

Sequencing was performed with immunoSEQ multiplex PCR; in TCRdb, only in-frame clones are kept and a portion is missing. This table has some 120,000 clones, over 75% appearing once. The CDR3 is 14 amino acids. Germline V gives CDR1 MGHDK, CDR2 SYGVNS. The ends were cut back, 2 bases at V and 10 bases at J, with 15 bases in the middle. Time point here: week 11, during vaccination. Topical imiquimod accompanied each vaccine dose, which consisted of 300 ug of mutant IDH1 20-mer peptide. The chain couples TRBV25-1 to TRBJ2-1, with D perhaps given as TRBD1 or TRBD2 (6 bases each). The receptor comes from a man in his forties or fifties with glioma. The source material was PBMCs, sampled from a glioma patient whose treatment included an IDH1 peptide vaccine. In nucleotides, the CDR3 is TGTGCCAGCAGTGAAGGTGTTTGGGGGGCGGAGCAGTTCTTC. It translates to CASSEGVWGAEQFF.